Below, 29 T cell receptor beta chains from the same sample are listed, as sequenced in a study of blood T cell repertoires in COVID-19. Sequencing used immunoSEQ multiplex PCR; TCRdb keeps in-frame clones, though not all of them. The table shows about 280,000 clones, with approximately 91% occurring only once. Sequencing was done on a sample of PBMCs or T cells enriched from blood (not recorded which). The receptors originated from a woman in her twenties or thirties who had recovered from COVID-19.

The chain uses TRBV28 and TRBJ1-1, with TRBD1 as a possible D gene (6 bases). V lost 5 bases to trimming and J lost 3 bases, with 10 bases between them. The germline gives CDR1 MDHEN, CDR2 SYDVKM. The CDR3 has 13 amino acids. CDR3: CASSGDKYTEAFF. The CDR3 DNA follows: TGTGCCAGCAGTGGGGACAAATACACTGAAGCTTTCTTT.

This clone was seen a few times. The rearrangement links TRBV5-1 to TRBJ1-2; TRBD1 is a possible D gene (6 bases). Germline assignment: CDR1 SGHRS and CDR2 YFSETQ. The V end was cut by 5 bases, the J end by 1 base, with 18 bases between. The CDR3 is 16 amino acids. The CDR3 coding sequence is TGCGCCAGCAGTCCGGGACATGACCCTTTTAACTATGGCTACACCTTC. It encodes CASSPGHDPFNYGYTF.

Written as DNA, the CDR3 is TGTGCCAGCAGCTTAGCGCCGGGGACAGGGGAGACCCAGTACTTC. The encoded protein is CASSLAPGTGETQYF. The genes are TRBV7-2 and TRBJ2-5, with 9 positions matching TRBD1. J gave up 5 bases and V 0 bases, and 4 bases lay outside the gene matches. CDR3 length equals 15 residues. Germline V lookup: CDR1 SGHTA, CDR2 FQGNSA.

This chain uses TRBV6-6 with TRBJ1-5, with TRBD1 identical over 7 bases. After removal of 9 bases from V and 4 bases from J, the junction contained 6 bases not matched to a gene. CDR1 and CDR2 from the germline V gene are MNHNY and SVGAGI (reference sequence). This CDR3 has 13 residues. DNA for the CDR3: TGTGCCAGTTGGGACAGCTTAAATCAGCCCCAGCATTTT. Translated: CASWDSLNQPQHF.

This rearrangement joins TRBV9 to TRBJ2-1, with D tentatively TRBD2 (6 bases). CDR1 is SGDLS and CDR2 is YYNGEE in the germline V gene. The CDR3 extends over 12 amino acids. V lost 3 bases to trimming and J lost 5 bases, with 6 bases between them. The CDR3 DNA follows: TGTGCCAGCAGCGGGGGGGACAATGAGCAGTTCTTC. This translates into CASSGGDNEQFF.

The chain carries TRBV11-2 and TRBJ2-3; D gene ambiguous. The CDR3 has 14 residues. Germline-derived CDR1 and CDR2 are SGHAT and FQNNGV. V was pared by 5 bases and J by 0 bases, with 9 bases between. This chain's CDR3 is CASSPLLSTDTQYF. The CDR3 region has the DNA TGTGCCAGCAGCCCCCTCCTCAGCACAGATACGCAGTATTTT.

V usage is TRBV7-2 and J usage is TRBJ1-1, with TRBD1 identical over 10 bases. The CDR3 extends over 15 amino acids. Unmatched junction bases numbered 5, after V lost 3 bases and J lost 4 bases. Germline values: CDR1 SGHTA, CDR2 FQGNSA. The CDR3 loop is CASSFRRDRGTEAFF. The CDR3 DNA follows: TGTGCCAGCAGCTTTAGGCGGGACAGGGGCACTGAAGCTTTCTTT. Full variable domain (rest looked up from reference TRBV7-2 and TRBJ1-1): GAGVSQSPSNKVTEKGKDVELRCDPISGHTALYWYRQSLGQGLEFLIYFQGNSAPDKSGLPSDRFSAERTGGSVSTLTIQRTQQEDSAVYLCASSFRRDRGTEAFFGQGTRLTVV.

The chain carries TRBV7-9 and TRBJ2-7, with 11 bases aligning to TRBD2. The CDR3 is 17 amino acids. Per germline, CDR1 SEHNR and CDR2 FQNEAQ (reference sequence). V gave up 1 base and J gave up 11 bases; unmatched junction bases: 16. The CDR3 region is CASSLGASGGIFQKEYF. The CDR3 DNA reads TGTGCCAGCAGCTTAGGGGCTAGCGGGGGGATATTCCAAAAAGAGTACTTC.

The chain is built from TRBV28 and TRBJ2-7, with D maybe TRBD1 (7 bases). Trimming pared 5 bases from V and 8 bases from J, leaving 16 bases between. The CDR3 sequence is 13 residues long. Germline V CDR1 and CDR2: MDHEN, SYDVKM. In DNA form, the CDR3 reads TGTGCCAGCAGTCCCGGCCAGGGGGGAAAGCAGTACTTC. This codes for CASSPGQGGKQYF.

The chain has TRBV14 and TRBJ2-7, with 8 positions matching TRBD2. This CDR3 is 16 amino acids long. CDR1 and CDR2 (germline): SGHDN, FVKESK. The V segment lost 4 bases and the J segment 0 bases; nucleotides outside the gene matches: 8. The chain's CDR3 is CASSRDSGLVSYEQYF. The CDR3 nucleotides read TGTGCCAGCAGCCGGGACTCGGGACTAGTCTCCTACGAGCAGTACTTC. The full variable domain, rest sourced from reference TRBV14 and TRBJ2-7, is EAGVTQFPSHSVIEKGQTVTLRCDPISGHDNLYWYRRVMGKEIKFLLHFVKESKQDESGMPNNRFLAERTGGTYSTLKVQPAELEDSGVYFCASSRDSGLVSYEQYFGPGTRLTVT.

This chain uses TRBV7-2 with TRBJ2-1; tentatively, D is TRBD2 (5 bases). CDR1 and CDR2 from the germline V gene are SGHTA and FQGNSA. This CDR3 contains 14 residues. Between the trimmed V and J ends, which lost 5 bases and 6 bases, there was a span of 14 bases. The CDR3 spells CASSTKLVRNEQFF. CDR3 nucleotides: TGTGCCAGCAGCACTAAACTAGTTCGCAATGAGCAGTTCTTC.

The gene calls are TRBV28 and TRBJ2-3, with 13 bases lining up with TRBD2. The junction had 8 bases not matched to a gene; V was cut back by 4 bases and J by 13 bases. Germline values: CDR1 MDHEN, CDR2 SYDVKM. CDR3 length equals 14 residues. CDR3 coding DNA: TGTGCCAGCAGTTCCGGGACTAGCGGGATCACCGAGTATTTT. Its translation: CASSSGTSGITEYF.

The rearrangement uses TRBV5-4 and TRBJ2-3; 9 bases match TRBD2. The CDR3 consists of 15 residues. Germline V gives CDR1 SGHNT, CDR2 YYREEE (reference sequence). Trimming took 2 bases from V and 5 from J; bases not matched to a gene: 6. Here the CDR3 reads CASSFVAGDRDTQYF. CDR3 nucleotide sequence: TGTGCCAGCAGCTTCGTAGCGGGAGACCGAGATACGCAGTATTTT.

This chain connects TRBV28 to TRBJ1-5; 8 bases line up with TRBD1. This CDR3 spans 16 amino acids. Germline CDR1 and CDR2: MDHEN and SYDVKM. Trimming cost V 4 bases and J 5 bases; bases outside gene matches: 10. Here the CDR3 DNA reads TGTGCCAGCAGTTCGTCTCGACAGGGGTTAGATCAGCCCCAGCATTTT. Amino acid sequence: CASSSSRQGLDQPQHF.

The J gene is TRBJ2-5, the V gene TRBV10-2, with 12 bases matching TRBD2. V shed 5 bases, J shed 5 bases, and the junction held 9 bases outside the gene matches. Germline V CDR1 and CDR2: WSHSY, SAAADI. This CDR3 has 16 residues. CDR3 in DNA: TGCGCCAGCAGTCCGACTAGCGGGAGAGCGGTGGAGACCCAGTACTTC. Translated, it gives CASSPTSGRAVETQYF.

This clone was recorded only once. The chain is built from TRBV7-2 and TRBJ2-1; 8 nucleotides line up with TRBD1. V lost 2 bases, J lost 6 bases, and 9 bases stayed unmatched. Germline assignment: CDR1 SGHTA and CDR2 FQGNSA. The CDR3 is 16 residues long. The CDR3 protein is CASSLNHRGSSNEQFF. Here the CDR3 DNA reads TGTGCCAGCAGCTTAAACCACAGGGGGTCCAGCAATGAGCAGTTCTTC.

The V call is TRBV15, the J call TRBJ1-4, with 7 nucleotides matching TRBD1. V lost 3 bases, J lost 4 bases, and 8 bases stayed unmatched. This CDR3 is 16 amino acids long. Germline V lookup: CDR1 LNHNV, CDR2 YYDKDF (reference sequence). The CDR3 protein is CATSSLRTGNNEKLFF. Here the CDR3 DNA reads TGTGCCACCAGCAGTCTCCGGACAGGCAATAATGAAAAACTGTTTTTT.

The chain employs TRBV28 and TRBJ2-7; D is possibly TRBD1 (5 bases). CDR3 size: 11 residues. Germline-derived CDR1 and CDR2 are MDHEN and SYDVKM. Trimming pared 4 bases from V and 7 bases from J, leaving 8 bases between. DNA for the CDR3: TGTGCCAGCAGTTCTCCAGGGGAGCAGTACTTC. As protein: CASSSPGEQYF.

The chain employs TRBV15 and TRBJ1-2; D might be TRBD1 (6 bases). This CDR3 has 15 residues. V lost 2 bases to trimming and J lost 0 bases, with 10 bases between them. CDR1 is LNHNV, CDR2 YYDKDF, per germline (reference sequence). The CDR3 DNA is TGTGCCACCAGCAGACAGGGGTCAGCTAACTATGGCTACACCTTC. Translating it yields CATSRQGSANYGYTF.

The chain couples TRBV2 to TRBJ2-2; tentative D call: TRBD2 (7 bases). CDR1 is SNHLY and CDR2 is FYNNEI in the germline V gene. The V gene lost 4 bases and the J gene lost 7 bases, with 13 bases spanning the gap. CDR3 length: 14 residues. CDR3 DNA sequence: TGTGCCAGCAGTGCCGGGGGGCGAGACGGGGAGCTGTTTTTT. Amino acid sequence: CASSAGGRDGELFF.

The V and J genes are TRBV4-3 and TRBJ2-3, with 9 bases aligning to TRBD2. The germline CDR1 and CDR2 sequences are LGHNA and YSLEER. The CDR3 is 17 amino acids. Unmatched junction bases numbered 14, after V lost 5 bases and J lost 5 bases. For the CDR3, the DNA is TGCGCCAGCAGCGGATATACGGGCGGGGGGGCTATAGATACGCAGTATTTT. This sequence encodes CASSGYTGGGAIDTQYF.

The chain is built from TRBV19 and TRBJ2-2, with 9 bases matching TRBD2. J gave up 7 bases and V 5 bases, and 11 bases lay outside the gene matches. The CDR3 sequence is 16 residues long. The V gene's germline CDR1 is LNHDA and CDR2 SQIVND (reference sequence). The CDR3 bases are TGTGCCAGTAGTTTTAATAGCGGGAGAGTAAACGGGGAGCTGTTTTTT. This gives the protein CASSFNSGRVNGELFF.

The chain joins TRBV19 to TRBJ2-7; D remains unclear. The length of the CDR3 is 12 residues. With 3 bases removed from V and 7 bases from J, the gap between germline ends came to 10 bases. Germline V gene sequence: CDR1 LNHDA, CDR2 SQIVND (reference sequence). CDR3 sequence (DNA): TGTGCCAGTAGTATCGGGTTTGGGGAGCAGTACTTC. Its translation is CASSIGFGEQYF.

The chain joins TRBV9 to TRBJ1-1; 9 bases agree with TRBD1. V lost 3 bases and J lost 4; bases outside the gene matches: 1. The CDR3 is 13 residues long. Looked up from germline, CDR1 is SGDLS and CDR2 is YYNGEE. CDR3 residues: CASSGGQGTEAFF. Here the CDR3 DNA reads TGTGCCAGCAGCGGGGGACAGGGCACTGAAGCTTTCTTT.

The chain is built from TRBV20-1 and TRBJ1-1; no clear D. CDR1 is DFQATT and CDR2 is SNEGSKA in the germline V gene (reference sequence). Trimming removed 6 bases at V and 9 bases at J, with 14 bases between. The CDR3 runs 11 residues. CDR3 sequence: CSALPFEKAFF. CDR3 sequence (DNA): TGCAGTGCCCTACCGTTTGAAAAAGCTTTCTTT.

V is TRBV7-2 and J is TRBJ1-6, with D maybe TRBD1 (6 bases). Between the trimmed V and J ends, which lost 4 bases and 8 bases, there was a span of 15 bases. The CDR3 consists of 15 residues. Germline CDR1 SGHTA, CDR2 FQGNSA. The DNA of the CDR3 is TGTGCCAGCAGCTACGAAGGACAGTCTTATTCACCCCTCCACTTT. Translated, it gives CASSYEGQSYSPLHF. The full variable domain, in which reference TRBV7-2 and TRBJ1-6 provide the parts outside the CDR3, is GAGVSQSPSNKVTEKGKDVELRCDPISGHTALYWYRQSLGQGLEFLIYFQGNSAPDKSGLPSDRFSAERTGGSVSTLTIQRTQQEDSAVYLCASSYEGQSYSPLHFGNGTRLTVT.

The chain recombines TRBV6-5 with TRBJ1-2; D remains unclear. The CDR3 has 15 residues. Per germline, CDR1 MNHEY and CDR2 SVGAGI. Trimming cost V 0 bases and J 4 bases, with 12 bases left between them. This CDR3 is CASSYSRGVSYGYTF. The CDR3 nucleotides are TGTGCCAGCAGTTACTCGCGGGGAGTTAGCTATGGCTACACCTTC.

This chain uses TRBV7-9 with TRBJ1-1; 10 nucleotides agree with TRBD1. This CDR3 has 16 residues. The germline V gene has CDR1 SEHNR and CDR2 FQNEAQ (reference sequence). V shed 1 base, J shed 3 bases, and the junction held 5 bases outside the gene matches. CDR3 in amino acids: CASSLVGDRGHTEAFF. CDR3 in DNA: TGTGCCAGCAGCTTAGTGGGAGACAGGGGGCACACTGAAGCTTTCTTT.

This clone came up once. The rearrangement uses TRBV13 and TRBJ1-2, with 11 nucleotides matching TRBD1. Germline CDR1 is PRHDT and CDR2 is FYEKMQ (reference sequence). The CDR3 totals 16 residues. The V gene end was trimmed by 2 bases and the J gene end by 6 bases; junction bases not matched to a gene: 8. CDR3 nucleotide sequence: TGTGCCAGCAGCTTATGGACGGACAGGGGGCGGGATGGCTACACCTTC. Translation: CASSLWTDRGRDGYTF.